The clone carrying this T cell receptor beta chain was picked up a small number of times. Everyone who took part was about 18 to 89 years old, and they came from about two dozen US areas. Recovery among Cohort 3 donors was established by two negative PCRs, clearance, or symptom resolution. The sample originates from a study of blood T cell repertoires in COVID-19. As for the study in general: The United States, Italy and Spain supplied acute and convalescent COVID-19 samples.

Method: immunoSEQ multiplex PCR; TCRdb's copy keeps in-frame clones and lacks some. This sample yields 310,000 or so clones, of which roughly 89% are seen a single time; about 8.9% belongs to the top ten. Sequencing was performed on PBMCs or T cells enriched from blood (not recorded which). The receptor was derived from a young woman who had recovered from COVID-19.

The CDR3 DNA sequence: TGCGCCAGCAGCCAAGATCAGGCAGGGGGTTTATACGAGCAGTACTTC. As protein: CASSQDQAGGLYEQYF. V gene TRBV4-3 combines with J gene TRBJ2-7; 7 bases map to TRBD1. The junction had 9 bases not matched to a gene; V was cut back by 0 bases and J by 4 bases. The CDR3 is 16 amino acids. CDR1 and CDR2 from the germline V gene are LGHNA and YSLEER.